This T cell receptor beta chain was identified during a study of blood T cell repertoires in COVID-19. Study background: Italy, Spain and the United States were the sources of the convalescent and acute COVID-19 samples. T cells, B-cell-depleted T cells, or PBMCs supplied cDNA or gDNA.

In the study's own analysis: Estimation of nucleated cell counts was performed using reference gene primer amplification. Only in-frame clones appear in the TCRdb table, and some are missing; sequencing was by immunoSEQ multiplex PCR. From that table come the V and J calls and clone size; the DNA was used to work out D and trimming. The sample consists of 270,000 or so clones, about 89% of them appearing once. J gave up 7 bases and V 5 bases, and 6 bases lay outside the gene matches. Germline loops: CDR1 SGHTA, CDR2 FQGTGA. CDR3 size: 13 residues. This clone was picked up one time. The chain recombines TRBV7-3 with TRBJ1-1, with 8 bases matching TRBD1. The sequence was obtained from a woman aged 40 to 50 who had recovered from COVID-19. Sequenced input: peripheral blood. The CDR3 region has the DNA TGTGCCAGCAGCACCCAGGGGGCAAGTGAAGCTTTCTTT. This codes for CASSTQGASEAFF.